This T cell receptor beta chain was recorded in a study of blood T cell repertoires in COVID-19. Study details: Sources were T cells, B-cell-depleted T cells, or PBMCs; the material itself was cDNA or gDNA.

The Seattle site enrolled patients during active infection and followed them longitudinally. Per the study methods: Nucleated cell counts were estimated from reference gene primer amplification. Assay: immunoSEQ multiplex PCR; the TCRdb copy retains only in-frame clones and omits some. V and J calls and clone size follow that table, whereas D and trimming were derived from the DNA. Of 200,000 or so clones in the sample, 75% to 90% were seen once. The clonotype originates from a man aged 30 to 39 with COVID-19, enrolled during active disease. The sequencing sample was made of peripheral blood.

This CDR3 is CAISEGVWGSTDEQYF. CDR3 nucleotide sequence: TGTGCCATCAGTGAGGGGGTTTGGGGCTCGACCGACGAGCAGTACTTC. The chain combines TRBV10-3 with TRBJ2-7, with D possibly matching TRBD1 (5 bases). The V end lost 2 bases, the J end lost 5 bases, and 19 bases lay between the germline ends. CDR1 ENHRY and CDR2 SYGVKD come from the germline V gene. The CDR3 runs 16 residues.